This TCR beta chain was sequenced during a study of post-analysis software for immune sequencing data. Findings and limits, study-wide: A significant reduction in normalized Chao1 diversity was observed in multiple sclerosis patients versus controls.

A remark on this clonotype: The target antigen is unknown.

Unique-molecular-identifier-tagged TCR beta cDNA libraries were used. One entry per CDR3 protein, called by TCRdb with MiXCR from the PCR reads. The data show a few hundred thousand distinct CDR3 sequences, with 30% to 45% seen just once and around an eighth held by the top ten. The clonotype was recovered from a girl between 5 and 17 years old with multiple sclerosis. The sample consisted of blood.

CDR3 protein: CASSPRVSGNNEQFF. CDR3 nucleotides: TGTGCCAGCAGCCCCCGGGTTAGCGGAAACAATGAGCAGTTCTTC. The rearrangement links TRBV2 to TRBJ2-1; the D gene is possibly TRBD2 (6 bases). This CDR3 contains 15 residues. Germline V gene sequence: CDR1 SNHLY, CDR2 FYNNEI. Trimming took off 6 bases at V and 5 bases at J, with 17 bases between the two ends.